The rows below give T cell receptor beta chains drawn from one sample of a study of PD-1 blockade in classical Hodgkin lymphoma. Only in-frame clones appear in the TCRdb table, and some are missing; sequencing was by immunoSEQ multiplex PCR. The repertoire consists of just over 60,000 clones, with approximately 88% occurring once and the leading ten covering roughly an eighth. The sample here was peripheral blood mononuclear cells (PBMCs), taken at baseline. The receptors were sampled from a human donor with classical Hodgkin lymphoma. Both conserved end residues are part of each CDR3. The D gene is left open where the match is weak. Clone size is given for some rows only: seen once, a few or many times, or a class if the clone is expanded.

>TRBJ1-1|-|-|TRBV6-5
CASRGGKARAFF
TGTGCCAGCAGAGGAGGAAAAGCGAGAGCTTTCTTT
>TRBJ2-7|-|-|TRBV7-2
CASSLSSGREQYF
TGTGCCAGCAGCTTATCTTCCGGCCGCGAGCAGTACTTC
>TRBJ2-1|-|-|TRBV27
CASSPLETYNEQFF
TGTGCCAGCAGTCCACTAGAGACCTACAATGAGCAGTTCTTC
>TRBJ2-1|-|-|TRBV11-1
CASSLGRNNEQFF
TGTGCCAGCAGCTTAGGGAGAAACAATGAGCAGTTCTTC
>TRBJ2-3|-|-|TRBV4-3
CASSRRLGPASTDTQYF
TGCGCCAGCAGCCGCAGATTAGGACCAGCTAGCACAGATACGCAGTATTTT
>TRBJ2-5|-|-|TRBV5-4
CASRPTRSETQYF
TGTGCCAGCAGGCCGACTAGGTCGGAGACCCAGTACTTC
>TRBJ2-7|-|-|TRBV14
CASSQVAGPYEQYF
TGTGCCAGCAGCCAAGTCGCAGGGCCCTACGAGCAGTACTTC
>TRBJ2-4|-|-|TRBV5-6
CASSSAGIQYF
TGTGCCAGCAGCTCTGCGGGCATTCAGTACTTC
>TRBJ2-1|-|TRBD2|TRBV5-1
CASSFGKLAGAGDEQFF
TGCGCCAGCAGCTTTGGAAAACTAGCGGGGGCCGGGGATGAGCAGTTCTTC
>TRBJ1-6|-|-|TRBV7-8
CASSLLEGGAGRSPLHF
TGTGCCAGCAGCTTACTCGAAGGGGGGGCAGGACGATCACCCCTCCACTTT
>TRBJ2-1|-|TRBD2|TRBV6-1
CASSEESGGAHEQFF
TGTGCCAGCAGTGAAGAGAGCGGGGGGGCCCATGAGCAGTTCTTC
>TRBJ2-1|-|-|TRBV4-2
CASSQNGFSSYNEQFF
TGTGCCAGCAGCCAAAACGGATTTAGCTCCTACAATGAGCAGTTCTTC
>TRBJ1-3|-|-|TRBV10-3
CAISGTGTLSGNTIYF
TGTGCCATCAGCGGAACCGGGACACTCTCTGGAAACACCATATATTTT
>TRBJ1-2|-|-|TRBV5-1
CASSLQANYGYTF
TGCGCCAGCAGCTTACAGGCAAACTATGGCTACACCTTC
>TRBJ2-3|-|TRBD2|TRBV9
CASSIRPPRSGALSTDTQYF
TGTGCCAGCAGCATCCGGCCCCCTCGTAGCGGGGCACTTAGCACAGATACGCAGTATTTT
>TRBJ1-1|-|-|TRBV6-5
CASRGRYTEAFF
TGTGCCAGCAGGGGTCGCTACACTGAAGCTTTCTTT
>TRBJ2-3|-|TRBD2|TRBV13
CASSLPLAGGIIQDTQYF
TGTGCCAGCAGCTTACCGCTAGCGGGGGGGATTATTCAAGATACGCAGTATTTT
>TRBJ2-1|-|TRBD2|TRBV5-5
CASSERGESYNEQFF
TGTGCCAGCAGCGAGCGGGGGGAATCCTACAATGAGCAGTTCTTC
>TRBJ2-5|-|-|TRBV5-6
CASSLAFSRETQYF
TGTGCCAGCAGCTTGGCCTTCTCGCGGGAGACCCAGTACTTC
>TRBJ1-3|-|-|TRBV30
CAWSAGVISGNTIYF
TGTGCCTGGAGTGCAGGGGTTATCTCTGGAAACACCATATATTTT
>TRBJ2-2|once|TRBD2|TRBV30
CAWSVVLAGGPNTGELFF
TGTGCCTGGAGTGTTGTCCTAGCGGGGGGTCCGAACACCGGGGAGCTGTTTTTT
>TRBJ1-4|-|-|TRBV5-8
CASSLLGGYEKLFF
TGTGCCAGCAGCTTGCTCGGAGGGTATGAAAAACTGTTTTTT